These T cell receptor beta chains were read from a single sample in a study of cytomegalovirus exposure and HLA in healthy donors. Sequencing was performed with immunoSEQ multiplex PCR; in TCRdb, only in-frame clones are kept and a portion is missing. The sample lists roughly 250,000 clones, roughly 80% occurring once. Sequenced sample: PBMCs. The receptors derive from a girl aged 2-10 years in good health and CMV-seronegative. The CDR3 runs from the conserved cysteine through the conserved F or W. A D gene is named only where the DNA matches it firmly. Clone size is not always given. Where it is, it says once, few, many or a class for expanded clones.

cdr3_nt cdr3_aa v_call clone_size d_call j_call
TGTGCCAGCAGGGGTGCCGGGACAGCCTACGAGCAGTACTTC CASRGAGTAYEQYF TRBV28 NA TRBD1 TRBJ2-7
TGTGCTAGCAGCTCCCTCCCGACAGGGGTTTTGTATTTT CASSSLPTGVLYF TRBV6-5 NA TRBD1 TRBJ2-3
TGTGCCTGGAGGCGGGGTCCACTTACCGGGGAGCTGTTTTTT CAWRRGPLTGELFF TRBV30 NA NA TRBJ2-2
TGCGCCAGCAGCTCGGGACAGGGTTCCCTCTCTGGAAACACCATATATTTT CASSSGQGSLSGNTIYF TRBV5-1 NA TRBD1 TRBJ1-3
TGTGCCAGCAGCTTGGCCCTGGGAGCGGGGCATGTATATGAGCAGTTCTTC CASSLALGAGHVYEQFF TRBV7-9 NA TRBD2 TRBJ2-1
TGTGCCAGCAGAAGTCCCGGGGGGCCAGACACCGGGGAGCTGTTTTTT CASRSPGGPDTGELFF TRBV7-3 NA NA TRBJ2-2
TGTGCCAGCATCCGTCAGCCCCAGCATTTT CASIRQPQHF TRBV27 NA NA TRBJ1-5
TGTGCCAGCAGCATAGTCCCGGTTAATCAGCCCCAGCATTTT CASSIVPVNQPQHF TRBV5-5 NA NA TRBJ1-5
TGTGCCAGCAGTGATGTCCCGGTTGGCGAGCAGTACTTC CASSDVPVGEQYF TRBV2 NA NA TRBJ2-7
TGTGCCAGTGGCCTCAGATTCTCTGGAAACACCATATATTTT CASGLRFSGNTIYF TRBV28 NA NA TRBJ1-3
TGTGCCAGCCCCGGGACTAGCGGGGAAACCGGGGAGCTGTTTTTT CASPGTSGETGELFF TRBV6-1 NA TRBD2 TRBJ2-2
TGTGCCAGCAGCCTGAGGACTAGCGGGGGGGTAGCCACCGGGGAGCTGTTTTTT CASSLRTSGGVATGELFF TRBV5-5 NA TRBD2 TRBJ2-2
TGTGCCAGCAGTGACACAGGGGTTTATGGCTACACCTTC CASSDTGVYGYTF TRBV6-1 NA TRBD1 TRBJ1-2
TGTGCCAGTAGTGGAGGACAGGGGGGTGAGACCCAGTACTTC CASSGGQGGETQYF TRBV19 few TRBD1 TRBJ2-5
TGCGCCAGCAGCTTGGGACAGGACTATGGCTACACCTTC CASSLGQDYGYTF TRBV5-1 NA NA TRBJ1-2
TGTGCCAGCAGCTTAAGACTAGCGGGGGGGGATCAAGAGACCCAGTACTTC CASSLRLAGGDQETQYF TRBV7-2 NA TRBD2 TRBJ2-5